Listed below are T cell receptor beta chains from one sample, sequenced in a study of T cell responses to AZD1222 COVID-19 vaccine. Using immunoSEQ multiplex PCR, the repertoire was profiled, and TCRdb retains in-frame clones only, with some absent. This table has roughly 130,000 clones, roughly 87% appearing once. The sequencing used peripheral blood, collected on day 0 of AZD1222 vaccination. These TCRs come from an adult in good health. Both conserved end residues are part of each CDR3. The D gene is left open where the match is weak. Clone size is not always given. Where it is, it says once, few, many or a class for expanded clones.

J gene	clone size	D gene	V gene	CDR3 protein	CDR3 DNA
TRBJ1-1	NA	NA	TRBV5-4	CASSLIHRGGNTEAFF	TGTGCCAGCAGCTTGATTCATCGGGGTGGGAACACTGAAGCTTTCTTT
TRBJ2-3	NA	NA	TRBV6-4	CASSDFTRASTDTQYF	TGTGCCAGCAGTGACTTCACAAGAGCTAGCACAGATACGCAGTATTTT
TRBJ2-7	NA	TRBD1	TRBV7-7	CASSKDRGAAYEQYF	TGTGCCAGCAGCAAGGACAGGGGAGCGGCCTACGAGCAGTACTTC
TRBJ2-2	NA	NA	TRBV13	CASSPRDGANTGELFF	TGTGCCAGCAGCCCACGGGACGGAGCGAACACCGGGGAGCTGTTTTTT
TRBJ1-2	NA	TRBD1	TRBV30	CARSSGTGISPGGYTF	TGTGCCCGATCATCCGGGACAGGGATCTCGCCGGGTGGCTACACCTTC
TRBJ2-7	once	NA	TRBV6-5	CASSSYPAGSSYEQYF	TGTGCCAGCAGTTCTTACCCGGCGGGGAGCTCCTACGAGCAGTACTTC
TRBJ1-5	NA	NA	TRBV7-9	CASSWEGTYNQPQHF	TGTGCCAGCAGCTGGGAGGGGACCTACAATCAGCCCCAGCATTTT
TRBJ1-5	once	NA	TRBV28	CASSREGGSNQPQHF	TGTGCCAGCAGCAGGGAGGGAGGAAGCAATCAGCCCCAGCATTTT
TRBJ2-7	NA	NA	TRBV6-5	CASSPDRNEQYF	TGTGCCAGCAGCCCCGATAGAAACGAGCAGTACTTC
TRBJ2-1	NA	TRBD2	TRBV5-6	CASSLAVGLAGYNEQFF	TGTGCCAGCAGCTTGGCGGTAGGACTAGCGGGTTACAATGAGCAGTTCTTC
TRBJ1-6	NA	NA	TRBV5-6	CASSLVTGLYNSPLHF	TGTGCCAGCAGCTTGGTAACAGGGCTTTATAATTCACCCCTCCACTTT
TRBJ2-6	NA	NA	TRBV9	CASSVAPQRGLTGANVLTF	TGTGCCAGCAGCGTAGCCCCCCAGAGAGGGCTTACTGGGGCCAACGTCCTGACTTTC
TRBJ2-7	NA	NA	TRBV7-6	CASSPTQGYEQYF	TGTGCCAGCAGCCCGACACAGGGTTACGAGCAGTACTTC
TRBJ2-7	NA	TRBD1	TRBV4-1	CASSQRTGPEQYF	TGCGCCAGCAGCCAAAGGACAGGACCCGAGCAGTACTTC
TRBJ1-4	medium-sized	TRBD1	TRBV5-1	CASSSQGGTGEANEKLFF	TGCGCCAGCAGCTCGCAGGGGGGGACAGGGGAAGCTAATGAAAAACTGTTTTTT
TRBJ1-2	NA	NA	TRBV2	CASSEAGQPGDGYTF	TGTGCCAGCAGTGAAGCTGGGCAGCCCGGAGATGGCTACACCTTC
TRBJ2-2	NA	NA	TRBV2	CASCLVLGELFF	TGTGCCAGCTGTCTCGTTTTGGGGGAGCTGTTTTTT
TRBJ1-2	NA	TRBD1	TRBV19	CASSSLRDSRGGYTF	TGTGCCAGTAGTTCGCTCCGGGACAGCCGCGGGGGCTACACCTTC
TRBJ2-2	NA	NA	TRBV24-1	CATSELTNTGELFF	TGTGCCACCAGTGAGCTGACGAACACCGGGGAGCTGTTTTTT
TRBJ1-6	NA	TRBD1	TRBV10-1	CASGGTGLLSPLHF	TGCGCCAGCGGGGGGACAGGGCTGTTGTCACCCCTCCACTTT
TRBJ1-4	NA	NA	TRBV7-9	CASSRGYEKLFF	TGTGCCAGCAGCCGGGGGTATGAAAAACTGTTTTTT
TRBJ1-1	NA	NA	TRBV9	CASSVVLNTEAFF	TGTGCCAGCAGCGTAGTCCTGAACACTGAAGCTTTCTTT
TRBJ1-1	NA	NA	TRBV19	CASSIKGKTEAFF	TGTGCCAGTAGTATAAAGGGAAAAACTGAAGCTTTCTTT
TRBJ2-3	NA	TRBD2	TRBV6-2/TRBV6-3	CASSYSRGVTDTQYF	TGTGCCAGCAGTTATTCCCGGGGGGTCACAGATACGCAGTATTTT
TRBJ2-5	NA	NA	TRBV7-2	CASSLVGGPEETQYF	TGTGCCAGCAGCTTAGTGGGGGGTCCGGAAGAGACCCAGTACTTC
TRBJ2-7	NA	TRBD2	TRBV7-2	CASSPVAGGYEQYF	TGTGCCAGCAGTCCAGTAGCGGGGGGCTACGAGCAGTACTTC
TRBJ2-4	few	TRBD2	TRBV28	CASSPASSGVTKNIQYF	TGTGCCAGCAGTCCTGCTAGTAGCGGGGTGACCAAAAACATTCAGTACTTC
TRBJ1-1	NA	NA	TRBV6-2/TRBV6-3	CASSRRGGFVAEAFF	TGTGCCAGCAGTAGGAGGGGGGGTTTTGTCGCTGAAGCTTTCTTT
TRBJ2-4	NA	TRBD1	TRBV7-2	CASSPRPGQGKNIQYF	TGTGCCAGCAGCCCCCGACCCGGACAGGGGAAAAACATTCAGTACTTC
TRBJ2-7	NA	NA	TRBV7-2	CASSLAGGGHEQYF	TGTGCCAGCAGCTTAGCGGGGGGAGGCCACGAGCAGTACTTC
TRBJ2-1	NA	TRBD2	TRBV29-1	CSVEGGSGAPNEQFF	TGCAGCGTTGAAGGGGGTAGCGGGGCCCCCAATGAGCAGTTCTTC
TRBJ1-2	NA	NA	TRBV6-5	CASSSTVNYGYTF	TGTGCCAGCAGTTCGACAGTCAACTATGGCTACACCTTC
TRBJ1-2	NA	NA	TRBV19	CASSFSQGATGYGYTF	TGTGCCAGTAGTTTCTCCCAAGGGGCCACAGGCTATGGCTACACCTTC
TRBJ1-1	NA	NA	TRBV10-3	CAIKLQGNTEAFF	TGTGCCATCAAATTACAGGGGAACACTGAAGCTTTCTTT
TRBJ1-3	NA	NA	TRBV11-2	CASSSRGGNTIYF	TGTGCCAGCAGCTCCCGAGGGGGAAACACCATATATTTT
TRBJ1-5	NA	NA	TRBV6-2/TRBV6-3	CASSYSGGSNQPQHF	TGTGCCAGCAGTTACTCGGGCGGTAGCAATCAGCCCCAGCATTTT
TRBJ2-5	NA	NA	TRBV3-1/TRBV3-2	CASSQVGAIQYF	TGTGCCAGCAGCCAAGTAGGAGCGATCCAGTACTTC
TRBJ2-2	NA	NA	TRBV2	CASRGYSSNTGELFF	TGTGCCAGCAGGGGCTACAGCTCGAACACCGGGGAGCTGTTTTTT
TRBJ1-2	NA	TRBD1	TRBV6-1	CASSDYRGNNNNYGYTF	TGTGCCAGCAGTGATTACAGGGGGAACAATAATAACTATGGCTACACCTTC
TRBJ1-1	NA	NA	TRBV6-1	CASSEETAREAFF	TGTGCCAGCAGTGAAGAGACAGCACGTGAAGCTTTCTTT
TRBJ1-6	NA	NA	TRBV28	CASSLDLNSPLHF	TGTGCCAGCAGTTTAGACCTAAATTCACCCCTCCACTTT
TRBJ2-6	NA	NA	TRBV28	CASSPGTGANVLTF	TGTGCCAGCAGCCCAGGCACTGGGGCCAACGTCCTGACTTTC
TRBJ1-5	once	NA	TRBV2	CASSGTNQPQHF	TGTGCCAGCAGTGGGACGAATCAGCCCCAGCATTTT
TRBJ2-7	NA	NA	TRBV30	CAWSRRDEQYF	TGTGCCTGGAGCAGAAGGGACGAGCAGTACTTC